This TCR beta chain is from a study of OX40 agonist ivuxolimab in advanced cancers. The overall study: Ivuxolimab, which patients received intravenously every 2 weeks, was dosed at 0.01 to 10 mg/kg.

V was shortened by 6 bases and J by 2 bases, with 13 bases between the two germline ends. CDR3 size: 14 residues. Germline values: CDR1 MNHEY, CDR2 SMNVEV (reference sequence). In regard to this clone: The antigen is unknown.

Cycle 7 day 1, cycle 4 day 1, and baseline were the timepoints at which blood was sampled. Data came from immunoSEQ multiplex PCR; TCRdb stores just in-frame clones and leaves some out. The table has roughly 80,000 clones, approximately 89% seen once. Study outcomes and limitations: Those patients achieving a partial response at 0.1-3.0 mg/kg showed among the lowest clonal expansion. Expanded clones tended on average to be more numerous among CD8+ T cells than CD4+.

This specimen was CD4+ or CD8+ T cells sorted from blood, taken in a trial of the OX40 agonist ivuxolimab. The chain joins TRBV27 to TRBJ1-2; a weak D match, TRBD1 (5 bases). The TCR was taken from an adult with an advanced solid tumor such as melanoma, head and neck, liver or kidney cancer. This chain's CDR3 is CASSQWGSNYGYTF. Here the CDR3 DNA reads TGTGCCAGCAGCCAATGGGGGTCCAACTATGGCTACACCTTC.